The rows below give T cell receptor beta chains drawn from one sample of a study of blood T cell repertoires in COVID-19. Profiling relied on immunoSEQ multiplex PCR, and the TCRdb table lists in-frame clones only, not all of them. The sample lists some 200,000 clones; 86% were seen once. The sequencing input was PBMCs or T cells enriched from blood (not recorded which). The receptors were gathered from a woman aged 40 to 49 with acute COVID-19. Each CDR3 is given without its conserved first and last residue. A D gene is named only where the DNA matches it firmly.

d_gene: NA
v_gene: TRBV5-5
CDR3aa: ASSSARDTIY

d_gene: NA
v_gene: TRBV6-1
CDR3aa: ASSEVGGLTNTEAF

d_gene: NA
v_gene: TRBV12-3/TRBV12-4
CDR3aa: ASSLDREGYT

d_gene: TRBD2
v_gene: TRBV6-6
CDR3aa: ASSPFAGGPADEQF

d_gene: NA
v_gene: TRBV20-1
CDR3aa: SATYSDGYT

d_gene: NA
v_gene: TRBV7-2
CDR3aa: ASSPGTDSYEQY

d_gene: NA
v_gene: TRBV28
CDR3aa: ASRAQLGSGANVLT

d_gene: TRBD1
v_gene: TRBV7-3
CDR3aa: ASSSGQGTTEAF

d_gene: NA
v_gene: TRBV4-1
CDR3aa: ASSPTVTNEQF

d_gene: TRBD2
v_gene: TRBV7-2
CDR3aa: ASSLVGGGTIYEQY

d_gene: TRBD1
v_gene: TRBV29-1
CDR3aa: SVERGPYNEQF

d_gene: NA
v_gene: TRBV9
CDR3aa: ASSVSAAGTEAF

d_gene: NA
v_gene: TRBV10-2
CDR3aa: ASSPGGRYNQPQH

d_gene: TRBD1
v_gene: TRBV2
CDR3aa: ASSDPDRGDNSPLH

d_gene: NA
v_gene: TRBV7-9
CDR3aa: ASSLSAANYGYT

d_gene: TRBD1
v_gene: TRBV29-1
CDR3aa: SVENRQGNEQF

d_gene: NA
v_gene: TRBV7-8
CDR3aa: ASSLITGETQY

d_gene: NA
v_gene: TRBV7-2
CDR3aa: ASSQRGPGYNSPLH

d_gene: NA
v_gene: TRBV19
CDR3aa: ASSLALMNTEAF

d_gene: NA
v_gene: TRBV27
CDR3aa: ASSSPGPAGSTEAF

d_gene: TRBD2
v_gene: TRBV7-3
CDR3aa: ASSPSGGALGEQF

d_gene: NA
v_gene: TRBV7-9
CDR3aa: ASKRSENNSPLH

d_gene: TRBD1
v_gene: TRBV7-8
CDR3aa: ASSPGTGADYGYT

d_gene: NA
v_gene: TRBV5-6
CDR3aa: ASSLGQATNTEAF

d_gene: NA
v_gene: TRBV5-1
CDR3aa: ASSSTGVGPYEQY

d_gene: NA
v_gene: TRBV6-5
CDR3aa: ASSYSRSPRQNIQY

d_gene: TRBD1
v_gene: TRBV13
CDR3aa: ASSWRQGPLNTEAF

d_gene: TRBD1
v_gene: TRBV5-4
CDR3aa: ASSFDRENSPLH

d_gene: NA
v_gene: TRBV28
CDR3aa: ASSQGVSGPQH

d_gene: NA
v_gene: TRBV5-4
CDR3aa: ASSLGDNTDIQY

d_gene: TRBD1
v_gene: TRBV9
CDR3aa: ASSLGQGYNSPLH

d_gene: NA
v_gene: TRBV6-2/TRBV6-3
CDR3aa: ASSYWTANTEAF

d_gene: TRBD1
v_gene: TRBV2
CDR3aa: ASSPPPRGRYEQY

d_gene: TRBD1
v_gene: TRBV6-2/TRBV6-3
CDR3aa: ASSYGGQVSSPLH

d_gene: NA
v_gene: TRBV7-9
CDR3aa: ASSLGALKLF

d_gene: NA
v_gene: TRBV25-1
CDR3aa: ASSEGGTGYHEKLF

d_gene: TRBD1
v_gene: TRBV2
CDR3aa: ASSQGAWTEAF

d_gene: TRBD1
v_gene: TRBV19
CDR3aa: ASNPTGVTEAF

d_gene: NA
v_gene: TRBV30
CDR3aa: AWKGQGVGLAGGLSYNEQF

d_gene: NA
v_gene: TRBV2
CDR3aa: ATYSAPTGELF

d_gene: NA
v_gene: TRBV3-1/TRBV3-2
CDR3aa: ASSQGLSRYDNEQF

d_gene: NA
v_gene: TRBV9
CDR3aa: ASSPTPSDEQF

d_gene: NA
v_gene: TRBV10-2
CDR3aa: ASSEGNYGYT

d_gene: TRBD1
v_gene: TRBV13
CDR3aa: ASSRQSTGGDLSGANVLT

d_gene: NA
v_gene: TRBV10-3
CDR3aa: AISESTGTKTTYEQY

d_gene: NA
v_gene: TRBV27
CDR3aa: ASTAGYEQY

d_gene: NA
v_gene: TRBV5-1
CDR3aa: ASFPGGGRTEAF

d_gene: TRBD1
v_gene: TRBV7-9
CDR3aa: ASSLRGQGASNEKLF

d_gene: NA
v_gene: TRBV19
CDR3aa: ASTYSGGNTIY

d_gene: NA
v_gene: TRBV20-1
CDR3aa: SASQGTGSPLH